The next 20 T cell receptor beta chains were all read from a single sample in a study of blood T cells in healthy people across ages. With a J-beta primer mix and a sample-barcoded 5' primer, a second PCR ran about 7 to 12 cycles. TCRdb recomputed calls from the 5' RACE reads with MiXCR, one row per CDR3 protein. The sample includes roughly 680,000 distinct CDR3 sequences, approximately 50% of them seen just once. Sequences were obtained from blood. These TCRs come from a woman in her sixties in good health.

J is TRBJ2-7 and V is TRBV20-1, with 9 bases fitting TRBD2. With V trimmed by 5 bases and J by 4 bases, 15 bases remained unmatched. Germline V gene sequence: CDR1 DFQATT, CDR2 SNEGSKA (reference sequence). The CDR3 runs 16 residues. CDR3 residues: CSAGGEASGTEYEQYF. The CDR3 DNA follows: TGCAGTGCTGGGGGGGAGGCTAGCGGGACAGAATACGAGCAGTACTTC.

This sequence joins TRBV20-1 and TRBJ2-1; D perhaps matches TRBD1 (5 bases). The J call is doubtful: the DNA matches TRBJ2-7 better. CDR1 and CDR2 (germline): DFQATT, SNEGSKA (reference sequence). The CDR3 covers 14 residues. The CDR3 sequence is CSARDELSDNEQYF. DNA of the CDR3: TGCAGTGCTAGAGATGAACTTTCGGACAATGAGCAGTACTTC.

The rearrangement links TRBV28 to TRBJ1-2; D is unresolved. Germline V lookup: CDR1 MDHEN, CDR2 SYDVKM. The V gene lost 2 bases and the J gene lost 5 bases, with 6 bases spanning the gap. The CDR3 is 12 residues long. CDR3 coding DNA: TGTGCCAGCAGTTTACAGTTGTATGGCTACACCTTC. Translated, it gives CASSLQLYGYTF.

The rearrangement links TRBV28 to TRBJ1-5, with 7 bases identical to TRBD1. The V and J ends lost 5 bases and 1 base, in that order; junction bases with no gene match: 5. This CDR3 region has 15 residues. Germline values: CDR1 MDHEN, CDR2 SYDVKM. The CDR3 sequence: CASSLPGQSNQPQHF. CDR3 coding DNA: TGTGCCAGCAGTCTACCGGGACAGAGCAATCAGCCCCAGCATTTT.

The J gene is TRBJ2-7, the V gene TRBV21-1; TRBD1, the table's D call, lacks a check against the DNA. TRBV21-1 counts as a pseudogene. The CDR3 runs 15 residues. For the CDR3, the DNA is TGTGCCAGCAGCAAAGCTTCAGGCGCCTCCTACGAGCAGTACTTC. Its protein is CASSKASGASYEQYF.

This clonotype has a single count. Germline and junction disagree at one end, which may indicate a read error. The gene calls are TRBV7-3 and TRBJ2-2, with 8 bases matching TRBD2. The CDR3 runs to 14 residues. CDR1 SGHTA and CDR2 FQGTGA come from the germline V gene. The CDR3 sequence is CAGSLGREVGELFF. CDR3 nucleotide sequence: TGTGCCGGCAGCTTAGGGCGGGAGGTCGGGGAGCTGTTTTTT.

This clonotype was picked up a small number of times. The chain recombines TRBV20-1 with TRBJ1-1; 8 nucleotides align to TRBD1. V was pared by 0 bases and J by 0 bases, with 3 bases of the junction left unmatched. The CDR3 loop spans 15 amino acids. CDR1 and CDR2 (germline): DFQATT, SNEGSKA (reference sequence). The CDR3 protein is CSARDPTGVNTEAFF. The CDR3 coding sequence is TGCAGTGCTAGAGATCCGACAGGGGTGAACACTGAAGCTTTCTTT.

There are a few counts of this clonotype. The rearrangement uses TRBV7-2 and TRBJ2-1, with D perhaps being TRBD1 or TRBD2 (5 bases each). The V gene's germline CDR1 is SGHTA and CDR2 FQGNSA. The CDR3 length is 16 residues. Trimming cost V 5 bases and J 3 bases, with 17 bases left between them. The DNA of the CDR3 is TGTGCCAGCAGCATACTTGCCGGGACGGACTACAATGAGCAGTTCTTC. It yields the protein CASSILAGTDYNEQFF.

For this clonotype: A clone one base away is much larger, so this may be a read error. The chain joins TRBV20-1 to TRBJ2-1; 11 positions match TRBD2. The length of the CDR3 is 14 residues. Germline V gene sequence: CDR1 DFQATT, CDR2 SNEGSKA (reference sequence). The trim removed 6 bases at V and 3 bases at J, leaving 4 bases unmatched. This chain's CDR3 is CSAPLAGDYNEQFF. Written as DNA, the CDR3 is TGCAGTGCGCCACTAGCGGGGGACTACAATGAGCAGTTCTTC.

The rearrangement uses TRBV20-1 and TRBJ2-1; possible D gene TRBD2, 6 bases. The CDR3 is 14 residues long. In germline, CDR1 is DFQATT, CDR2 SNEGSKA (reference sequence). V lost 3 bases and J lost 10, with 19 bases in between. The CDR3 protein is CSASFGGSSYEQFF. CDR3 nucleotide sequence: TGCAGTGCTAGTTTCGGAGGGAGCTCCTACGAGCAGTTCTTC.

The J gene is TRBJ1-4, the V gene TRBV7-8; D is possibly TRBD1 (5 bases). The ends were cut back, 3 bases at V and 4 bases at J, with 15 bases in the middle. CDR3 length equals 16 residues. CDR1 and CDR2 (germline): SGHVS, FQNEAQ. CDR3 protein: CASSLASWGGNEKLFF. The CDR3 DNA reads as TGTGCCAGCAGCTTGGCCTCATGGGGGGGTAATGAAAAACTGTTTTTT.

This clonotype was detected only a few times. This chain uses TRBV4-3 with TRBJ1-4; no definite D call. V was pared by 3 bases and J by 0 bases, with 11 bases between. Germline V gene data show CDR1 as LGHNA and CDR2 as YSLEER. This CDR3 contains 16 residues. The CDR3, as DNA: TGCGCCAGCAGCCAGAGTGCGGGTGCAACTAATGAAAAACTGTTTTTT. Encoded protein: CASSQSAGATNEKLFF.

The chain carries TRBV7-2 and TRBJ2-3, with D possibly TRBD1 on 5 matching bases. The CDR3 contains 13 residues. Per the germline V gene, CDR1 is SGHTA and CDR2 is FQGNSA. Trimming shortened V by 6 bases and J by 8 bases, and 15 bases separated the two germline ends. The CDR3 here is CASSPLGQSTQYF. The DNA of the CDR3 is TGTGCCAGCAGTCCTCTGGGGCAGAGTACGCAGTATTTT.

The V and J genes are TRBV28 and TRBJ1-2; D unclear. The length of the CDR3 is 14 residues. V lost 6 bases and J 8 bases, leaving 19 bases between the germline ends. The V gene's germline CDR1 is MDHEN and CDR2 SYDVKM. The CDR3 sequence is CASSPVAGNGGYTF. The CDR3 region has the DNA TGTGCCAGCAGCCCAGTCGCGGGCAACGGCGGCTACACCTTC.

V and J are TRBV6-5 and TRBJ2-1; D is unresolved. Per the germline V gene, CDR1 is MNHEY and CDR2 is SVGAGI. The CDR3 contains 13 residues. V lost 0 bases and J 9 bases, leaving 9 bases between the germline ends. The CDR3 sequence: CASSYSSGREQFF. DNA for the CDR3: TGTGCCAGCAGTTACTCGTCGGGTCGTGAGCAGTTCTTC.

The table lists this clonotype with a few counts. CDR3 amino acids: CASSAHSGTVNEQFF. In DNA, the CDR3 is TGTGCCAGCAGCGCTCATTCCGGGACAGTCAATGAGCAGTTCTTC. This chain uses TRBV7-2 with TRBJ2-1; 7 bases line up with TRBD1. V lost 5 bases and J lost 6; bases outside the gene matches: 10. Germline CDR1 is SGHTA and CDR2 is FQGNSA. The length of the CDR3 is 15 residues.

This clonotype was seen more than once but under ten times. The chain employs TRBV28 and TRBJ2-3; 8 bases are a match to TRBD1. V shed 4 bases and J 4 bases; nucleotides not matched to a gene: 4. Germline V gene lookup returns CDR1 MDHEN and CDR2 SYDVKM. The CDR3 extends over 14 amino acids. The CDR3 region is CASSSTGDADTQYF. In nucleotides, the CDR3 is TGTGCCAGCAGTTCGACAGGGGACGCAGATACGCAGTATTTT. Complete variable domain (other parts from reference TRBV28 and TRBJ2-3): DVKVTQSSRYLVKRTGEKVFLECVQDMDHENMFWYRQDPGLGLRLIYFSYDVKMKEKGDIPEGYSVSREKKERFSLILESASTNQTSMYLCASSSTGDADTQYFGPGTRLTVL.

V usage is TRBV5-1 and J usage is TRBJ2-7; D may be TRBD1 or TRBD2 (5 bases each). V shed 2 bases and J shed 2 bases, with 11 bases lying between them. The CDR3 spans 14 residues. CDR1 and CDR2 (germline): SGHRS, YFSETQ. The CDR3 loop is CASSLSGATYEQYF. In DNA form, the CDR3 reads TGCGCCAGCAGCTTATCCGGGGCCACCTACGAGCAGTACTTC.

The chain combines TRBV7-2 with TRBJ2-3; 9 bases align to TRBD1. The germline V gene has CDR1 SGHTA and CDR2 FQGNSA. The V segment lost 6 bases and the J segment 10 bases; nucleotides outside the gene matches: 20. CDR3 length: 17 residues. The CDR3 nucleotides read TGTGCCAGCAGACTACGGACAGGGGTCTTAACGATCCCCCCGCAGTATTTT. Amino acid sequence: CASRLRTGVLTIPPQYF.

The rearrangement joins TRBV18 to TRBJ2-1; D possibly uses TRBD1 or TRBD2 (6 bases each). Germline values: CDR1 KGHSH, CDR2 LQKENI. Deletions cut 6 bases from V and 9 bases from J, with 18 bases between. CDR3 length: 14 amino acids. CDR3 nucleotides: TGTGCCAGCTCGCCAAGGGGGGCCCCGAGTGAGCAGTTCTTC. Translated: CASSPRGAPSEQFF.